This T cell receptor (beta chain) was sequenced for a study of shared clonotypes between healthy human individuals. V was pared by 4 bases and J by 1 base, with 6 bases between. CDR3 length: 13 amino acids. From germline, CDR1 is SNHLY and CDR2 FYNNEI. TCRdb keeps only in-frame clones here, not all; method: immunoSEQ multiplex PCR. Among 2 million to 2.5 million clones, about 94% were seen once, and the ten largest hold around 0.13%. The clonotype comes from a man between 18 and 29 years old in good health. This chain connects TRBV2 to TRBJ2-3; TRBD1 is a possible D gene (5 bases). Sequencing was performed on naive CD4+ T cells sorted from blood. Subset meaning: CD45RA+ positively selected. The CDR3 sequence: CASSVTGTDTQYF. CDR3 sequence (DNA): TGTGCCAGCAGTGTGACAGGCACAGATACGCAGTATTTT.